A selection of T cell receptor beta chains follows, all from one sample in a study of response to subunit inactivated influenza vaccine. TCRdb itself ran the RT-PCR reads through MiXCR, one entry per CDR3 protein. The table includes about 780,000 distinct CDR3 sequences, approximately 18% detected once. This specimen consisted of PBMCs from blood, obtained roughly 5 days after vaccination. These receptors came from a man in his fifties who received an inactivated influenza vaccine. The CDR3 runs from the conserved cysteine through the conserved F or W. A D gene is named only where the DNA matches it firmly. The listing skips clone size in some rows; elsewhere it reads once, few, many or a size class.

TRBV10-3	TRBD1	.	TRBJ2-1	TGTGCCATCAGGGGACAGGCCTCCTACAATGAGCAGTTCTTC	CAIRGQASYNEQFF
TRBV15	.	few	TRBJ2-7	TGTGCCACCAGAAAGTTAGGGACTGATTACGAGCAGTACTTC	CATRKLGTDYEQYF
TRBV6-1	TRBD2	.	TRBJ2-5	TGTGCCAGCAGTCAGAGCGGGGCCGGATACTTC	CASSQSGAGYF
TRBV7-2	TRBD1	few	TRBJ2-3	TGTGCCAGCAGCCATGGCAGGGGGCGTGGTGATACGCAGTATTTT	CASSHGRGRGDTQYF
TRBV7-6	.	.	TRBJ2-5	TGTGCCAGCAGCCCCCCCGGGGCCAGGGGGACCCAGTACTTC	CASSPPGARGTQYF
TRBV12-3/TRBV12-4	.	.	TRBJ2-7	TGTGCCAGCAGTTCCACATTCTACGAGCAGTACTTC	CASSSTFYEQYF
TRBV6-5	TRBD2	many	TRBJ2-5	TGTGCCAGCAGTTACTCGGCTAGCGGGAGGCCAGAGACCCAGTACTTC	CASSYSASGRPETQYF
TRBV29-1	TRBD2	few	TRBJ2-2	TGCAGCGTTGAAATTAGCGGGGTTAACACCGGGGAGCTGTTTTTT	CSVEISGVNTGELFF
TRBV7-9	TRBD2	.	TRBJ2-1	TGTGCCAGCAGCGGAGAGCGGGAGCGGGTCAATGAGCAGTTCTTC	CASSGERERVNEQFF
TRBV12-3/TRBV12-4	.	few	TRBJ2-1	TGTGCCAGCAGCCCCCCCCGGGTGAGGGATGAGCAGTTCTTC	CASSPPRVRDEQFF
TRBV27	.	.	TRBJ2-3	TGTGCCAGCAGTTTAACGGCAGGGGGCACAGATACGCAGTATTTT	CASSLTAGGTDTQYF
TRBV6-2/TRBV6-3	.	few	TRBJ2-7	TGTGCCAGCAGTGCTCAGGGGAACTACGAGCAGTACTTC	CASSAQGNYEQYF
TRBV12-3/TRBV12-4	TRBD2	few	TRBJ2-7	TGTGCCAGCAGTCCTTTCACAGCCAGCTTAGCGGGAGGTCGTCGTGCGGAGCAGTACTTC	CASSPFTASLAGGRRAEQYF
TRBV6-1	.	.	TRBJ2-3	TGTGCCAGCAGCGCCAGGGTTGTGGGCACAGATACGCAGTATTTT	CASSARVVGTDTQYF
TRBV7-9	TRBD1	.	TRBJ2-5	TGTGCCAGCAGCTTACCGACAGGGGGCAAAGAGACCCAGTACTTC	CASSLPTGGKETQYF
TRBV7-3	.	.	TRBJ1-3	TGTGCCAGCAGCTTAACACAGGACGGCACCATATATTTT	CASSLTQDGTIYF
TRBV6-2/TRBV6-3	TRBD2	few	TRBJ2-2	TGTGCCGCTCGGACTAGCGGCGGGGAGCTGTTTTTT	CAARTSGGELFF
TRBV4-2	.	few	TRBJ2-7	TGTGCCAGCAGCCTCGGTCCCGCCCGTGAGAGAGAAAAGTACTTC	CASSLGPAREREKYF
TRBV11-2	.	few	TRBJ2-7	TGTGCCAGCAGCTCAATCAGGGTCTTCTACGAGCAGTACTTC	CASSSIRVFYEQYF
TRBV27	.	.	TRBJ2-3	TGTGCCAGCAGTCCGGGGATGACAGATACGCAGTATTTT	CASSPGMTDTQYF
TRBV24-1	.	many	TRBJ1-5	TGTGCCACCAGTCAGTCAGGGGGCAATCAGCCCCAGCATTTT	CATSQSGGNQPQHF
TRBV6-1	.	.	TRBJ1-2	TGTGCCAGCAGTCGAGGGGGGACTAACTATGGCTACACCTTC	CASSRGGTNYGYTF
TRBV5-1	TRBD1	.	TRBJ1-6	TGCGCCAGCAGCCCAGGGGGCACCTATAATTCACCCCTCCACTTT	CASSPGGTYNSPLHF
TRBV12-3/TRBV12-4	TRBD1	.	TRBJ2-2	TGTGCCAGCAGTTTAGCCGACAGGGGGTCCGGGGAGCTGTTTTTT	CASSLADRGSGELFF
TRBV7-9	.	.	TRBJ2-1	TGTGCCAGCAGCGTCGGACTGAATGAGCAGTTCTTC	CASSVGLNEQFF
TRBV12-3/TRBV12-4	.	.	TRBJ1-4	TGTGCCAGCCAAAAGTCAGGGGCAACTAATGAAAAACTGTTTTTT	CASQKSGATNEKLFF
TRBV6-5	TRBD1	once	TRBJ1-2	TGTGCCAGCAGTTACTCGATAGGGGGCGGCTACACCTTC	CASSYSIGGGYTF
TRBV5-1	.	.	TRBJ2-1	TGCGCCAGCAGCTCCGACAATGAGCAGGTCTTC	CASSSDNEQVF
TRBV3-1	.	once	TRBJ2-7	TGTGCCACCATGGGAGCAGCCCCCGGCGAGCAGTACTTC	CATMGAAPGEQYF
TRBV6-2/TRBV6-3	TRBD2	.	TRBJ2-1	TGTGCCAGCAGTTACTGGGGACTAGCGGGAGTCAATGAGCAGTTCTTC	CASSYWGLAGVNEQFF
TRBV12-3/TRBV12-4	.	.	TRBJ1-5	TGTGCCAGCAGTTTTATTCGCAATCAGCCCCAGCATTTT	CASSFIRNQPQHF
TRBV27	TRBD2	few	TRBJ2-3	TGTGCCAGCAGAAGAGGGCCTTTTCTGCTAGCGGGGATCACAGATACGCAGTATTTT	CASRRGPFLLAGITDTQYF